This T cell receptor (beta chain) was documented in a study of T cell changes during pregnancy in multiple sclerosis. This clone turned up a few times. Produced via immunoSEQ multiplex PCR; TCRdb's table is partial and in-frame only. The table shows 90,000 to 100,000 clones, with 92% occurring only once. The CDR3 covers 14 residues. Germline V gene sequence: CDR1 LNHNV, CDR2 YYDKDF (reference sequence). V was clipped by 0 bases and J by 5 bases, with 7 bases between them. The sample was peripheral blood, taken after pregnancy. This sequence was found in a female donor in good health, enrolled as a control in a pregnancy study. The chain carries TRBV15 and TRBJ1-4, with unresolved D. The CDR3 sequence: CATSRETRNEKLFF. CDR3 DNA sequence: TGTGCCACCAGCAGAGAAACCAGGAATGAAAAACTGTTTTTT.